These T cell receptor beta chains were read from a single sample in a study of cytomegalovirus exposure and HLA in healthy donors. Clones were sequenced by immunoSEQ multiplex PCR, and TCRdb holds only the in-frame ones, with some missing. The sample lists some 99,000 clones, under 85% occurring once. The sample was PBMCs. All receptors come from a man in his forties in good health and CMV-seronegative. Both conserved end residues are part of each CDR3. A D gene is named only where the DNA matches it firmly. Size is stated for part of the rows, as once, few or many counts, or as a class when the clone is expanded.

V: TRBV19
J: TRBJ1-5
size: NA
D: TRBD1
CDR3: CASSSGTGRQGPQHF
DNA: TGTGCCAGTAGTTCCGGGACAGGGCGCCAGGGGCCCCAGCATTTT

V: TRBV1
J: TRBJ1-2
size: few
D: NA
CDR3: CTSSRPRTGGHGYTF
DNA: TGCACCAGCAGTCGCCCGCGGACAGGGGGCCATGGCTACACCTTC

V: TRBV18
J: TRBJ1-6
size: few
D: NA
CDR3: CASSQGNSPLHF
DNA: TGTGCCAGCTCACAGGGGAATTCACCCCTCCACTTT

V: TRBV7-2
J: TRBJ1-5
size: NA
D: TRBD1
CDR3: CASSRHGTGNNQPQHF
DNA: TGTGCCAGCAGCCGGCACGGGACAGGGAACAATCAGCCCCAGCATTTT

V: TRBV2
J: TRBJ1-5
size: NA
D: TRBD1
CDR3: CASSRTGRSNQPQHF
DNA: TGTGCCAGCAGTCGGACAGGTCGAAGCAATCAGCCCCAGCATTTT

V: TRBV7-9
J: TRBJ2-7
size: once
D: TRBD1
CDR3: CASSFSGTGFEQYF
DNA: TGTGCCAGCAGCTTCTCCGGGACAGGATTCGAGCAGTACTTC

V: TRBV7-8
J: TRBJ1-1
size: NA
D: NA
CDR3: CASSIPRAEAFF
DNA: TGTGCCAGCAGCATACCCAGGGCTGAAGCTTTCTTT

V: TRBV29-1
J: TRBJ1-1
size: NA
D: TRBD1
CDR3: CSVTGGVNTEAFF
DNA: TGCAGCGTCACAGGGGGCGTGAACACTGAAGCTTTCTTT

V: TRBV7-8
J: TRBJ1-4
size: NA
D: NA
CDR3: CASSLGGGSGLFF
DNA: TGTGCCAGCAGCTTGGGTGGTGGGAGCGGACTGTTTTTT

V: TRBV15
J: TRBJ1-1
size: NA
D: NA
CDR3: CATSKTTGKGNAEAFF
DNA: TGTGCCACCAGCAAGACGACAGGCAAGGGGAACGCTGAAGCTTTCTTT

V: TRBV27
J: TRBJ1-2
size: once
D: TRBD1
CDR3: CASRWDRGNYGYTF
DNA: TGTGCCAGCAGGTGGGACAGGGGCAACTATGGCTACACCTTC

V: TRBV6-5
J: TRBJ2-7
size: NA
D: TRBD1
CDR3: CASSKDRELYEQYF
DNA: TGTGCCAGCAGTAAGGACAGGGAGCTCTACGAGCAGTACTTC

V: TRBV2
J: TRBJ1-4
size: NA
D: NA
CDR3: CASSEGTVGKLFF
DNA: TGTGCCAGCAGTGAAGGGACAGTAGGAAAACTGTTTTTT

V: TRBV6-5
J: TRBJ2-3
size: NA
D: TRBD2
CDR3: CASSYSTSGVTDTQYF
DNA: TGTGCCAGCAGTTACTCAACTAGCGGGGTCACAGATACGCAGTATTTT

V: TRBV6-5
J: TRBJ2-7
size: few
D: NA
CDR3: CASSYKEASSYEQYF
DNA: TGTGCCAGCAGTTACAAAGAAGCTAGCTCCTACGAGCAGTACTTC

V: TRBV4-3
J: TRBJ2-2
size: NA
D: NA
CDR3: CATGETGSSRELFF
DNA: TGCGCCACAGGCGAGACCGGATCCTCTAGGGAGCTGTTTTTT

V: TRBV5-5
J: TRBJ1-3
size: few
D: NA
CDR3: CASSVTGSSGNTIYF
DNA: TGTGCCAGCAGTGTGACAGGCAGCTCTGGAAACACCATATATTTT